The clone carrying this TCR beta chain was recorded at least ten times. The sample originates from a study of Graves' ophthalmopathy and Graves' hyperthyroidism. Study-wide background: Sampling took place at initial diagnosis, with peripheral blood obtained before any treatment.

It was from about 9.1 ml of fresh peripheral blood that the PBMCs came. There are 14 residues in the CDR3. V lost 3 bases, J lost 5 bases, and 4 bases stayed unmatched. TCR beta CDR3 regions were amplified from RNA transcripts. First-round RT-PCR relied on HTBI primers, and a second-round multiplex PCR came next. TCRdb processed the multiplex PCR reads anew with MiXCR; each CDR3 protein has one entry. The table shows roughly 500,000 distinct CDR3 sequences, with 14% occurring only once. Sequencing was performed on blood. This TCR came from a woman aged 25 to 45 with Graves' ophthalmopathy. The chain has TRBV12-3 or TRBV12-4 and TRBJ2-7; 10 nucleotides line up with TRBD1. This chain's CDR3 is CASSFGGTGDEQYF. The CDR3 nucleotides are TGTGCCAGCAGTTTCGGCGGGACAGGGGACGAGCAGTACTTC.